The next 6 T cell receptor beta chains were all read from a single sample in a study of graft-versus-host responses after intestinal transplantation. The protocol was immunoSEQ multiplex PCR, while the TCRdb copy is restricted to in-frame clones and leaves out a portion. The sample records around 10,000 clones, approximately 33% being singletons. The sequencing here drew on alloreactive CD4+ T cells from a mixed lymphocyte reaction culture, taken before transplantation. Subset given: CFSE-low proliferating T cells sorted from approximately 6-day pre-transplant mixed lymphocyte reaction (GvH or HvG direction). These TCRs come from a human patient who was an organ donor for intestinal transplantation.

V is TRBV7-2 and J is TRBJ2-1; 9 nucleotides line up with TRBD1. Germline loops: CDR1 SGHTA, CDR2 FQGNSA. Trimming cost V 3 bases and J 4 bases; bases outside gene matches: 7. This CDR3 comprises 16 residues. The CDR3 loop is CASSFAPTGGYNEQFF. DNA for the CDR3: TGTGCCAGCAGCTTCGCTCCGACAGGGGGGTACAATGAGCAGTTCTTC. The whole variable domain, filled in from reference TRBV7-2 and TRBJ2-1, reads GAGVSQSPSNKVTEKGKDVELRCDPISGHTALYWYRQSLGQGLEFLIYFQGNSAPDKSGLPSDRFSAERTGGSVSTLTIQRTQQEDSAVYLCASSFAPTGGYNEQFFGPGTRLTVL.

This chain uses TRBV11-3 with TRBJ2-3, with no clear D. The CDR3 spans 14 residues. V was cut by 5 bases and J by 0 bases, with 9 bases left in between. The germline V gene encodes CDR1 SGHNT and CDR2 YENEEA. In DNA form, the CDR3 reads TGTGCCAGCAGCCATGAGGCTAGCACAGATACGCAGTATTTT. Protein sequence: CASSHEASTDTQYF.

This clone appeared a few times. The chain uses TRBV10-3 and TRBJ2-1; 7 nucleotides line up with TRBD1. The CDR3 runs 15 residues. J gave up 4 bases and V 6 bases, and 9 bases lay outside the gene matches. CDR1 and CDR2 from the germline V gene are ENHRY and SYGVKD. CDR3 sequence (DNA): TGTGCCATCAGGATGGGACAGATGCTTTACAATGAGCAGTTCTTC. This gives the protein CAIRMGQMLYNEQFF.

The chain links TRBV11-2 to TRBJ1-1, with 7 bases matching TRBD1. V trimming: 5 bases; J trimming: 0 bases; junction bases outside the gene matches: 12. This CDR3 contains 17 residues. Germline assignment: CDR1 SGHAT and CDR2 FQNNGV. The CDR3 DNA sequence: TGTGCCAGCAGCAAGGCTACCGGGACAGTCATGAACACTGAAGCTTTCTTT. Translated: CASSKATGTVMNTEAFF. Based on the CDR3 plus reference TRBV11-2 and TRBJ1-1, the full variable domain is EAGVAQSPRYKIIEKRQSVAFWCNPISGHATLYWYQQILGQGPKLLIQFQNNGVVDDSQLPKDRFSAERLKGVDSTLKIQPAKLEDSAVYLCASSKATGTVMNTEAFFGQGTRLTVV.

V and J are TRBV4-2 and TRBJ1-1; 9 bases map to TRBD1. This CDR3 comprises 14 residues. J lost 8 bases, V lost 8 bases, and 12 bases had no gene match. Germline V gene data show CDR1 as LGHNA and CDR2 as YNFKEQ. CDR3 protein: CASSPQGAQSEAFF. CDR3 DNA: TGTGCCAGCTCGCCACAGGGGGCCCAATCGGAAGCTTTCTTT.

This chain links TRBV6-5 with TRBJ1-6; no clear D. Germline V gives CDR1 MNHEY, CDR2 SVGAGI. This CDR3 has 15 residues. V dropped 2 bases and J dropped 9 bases, with 14 bases sitting between them. The CDR3 nucleotides read TGTGCCAGCAGTTACCCTGCAGGCGCCTCTTCACCCCTCCACTTT. Protein: CASSYPAGASSPLHF.